This TCR beta chain was recovered during a study of cytomegalovirus exposure and HLA in healthy donors. General observations from the study: Earlier results showed most TCR beta V segments being productive about 87% or about 30% of the time. Some segments of the V type, notably TRBV6-2 and TRBV6-3, were excluded as indistinguishable. The study recorded over 150 TCR beta chains that were cytomegalovirus-associated.

Amplification used 60 Vbeta primers and 13 Jbeta primers. Per the original data handling: A later analysis counted about 80 million unique TCR beta chains, around 10 million shared. Data came from immunoSEQ multiplex PCR; TCRdb stores just in-frame clones and leaves some out. That table furnishes V, J and clone size, whereas the DNA furnished D and trimming. The data contain approximately 150,000 clones, less than 80% of them singletons. CDR3 length equals 14 residues. Trimming removed 4 bases from V and 9 bases from J, with 21 bases in between. The germline V gene has CDR1 SQVTM and CDR2 ANQGSEA. With regard to this clone: Its matching antigen is unknown.

The sample consisted of PBMCs. This TCR was recovered from a man aged 35 to 55 in good health and CMV-seronegative. V gene TRBV29-1 combines with J gene TRBJ2-5, with D possibly matching TRBD1 (6 bases). In DNA form, the CDR3 reads TGCAGCGTTGCGGGCATGGCGGTCTCAGGGGCCCAGTACTTC. This codes for CSVAGMAVSGAQYF.